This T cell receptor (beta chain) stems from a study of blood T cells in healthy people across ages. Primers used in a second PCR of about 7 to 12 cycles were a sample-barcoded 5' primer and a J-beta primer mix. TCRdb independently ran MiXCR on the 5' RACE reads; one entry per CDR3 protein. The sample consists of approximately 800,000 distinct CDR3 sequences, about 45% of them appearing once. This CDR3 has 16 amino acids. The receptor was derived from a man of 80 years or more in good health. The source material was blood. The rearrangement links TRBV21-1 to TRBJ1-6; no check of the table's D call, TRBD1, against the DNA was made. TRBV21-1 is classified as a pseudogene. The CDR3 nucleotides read TGTGCCAGCAGCAAACTGCGGACAGGGCTAGATTCACCCCTCCACTTT. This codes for CASSKLRTGLDSPLHF.